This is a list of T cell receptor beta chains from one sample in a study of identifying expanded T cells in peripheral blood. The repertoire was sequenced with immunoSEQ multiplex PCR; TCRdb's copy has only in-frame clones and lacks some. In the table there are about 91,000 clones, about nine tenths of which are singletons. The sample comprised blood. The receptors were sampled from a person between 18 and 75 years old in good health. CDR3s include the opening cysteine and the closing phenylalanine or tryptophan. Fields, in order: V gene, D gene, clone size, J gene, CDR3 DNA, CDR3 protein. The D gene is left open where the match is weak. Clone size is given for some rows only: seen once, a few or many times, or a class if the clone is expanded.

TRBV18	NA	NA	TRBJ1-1	TGTGCCAGCTCACCACAGGGAGAGATGGCTGAAGCTTTCTTT	CASSPQGEMAEAFF
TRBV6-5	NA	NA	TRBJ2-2	TGTGCCAGCAGTTACACAGGGGGGGACACCGGGGAGCTGTTTTTT	CASSYTGGDTGELFF
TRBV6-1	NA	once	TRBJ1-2	TGTGCCAGCAGCAAAACAGGTGACTATGGCTACACCTTC	CASSKTGDYGYTF
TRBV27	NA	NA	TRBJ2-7	TGTGCCAGCAGTTTTAAGGGGGAGTACAGGGAGCAGTACTTC	CASSFKGEYREQYF
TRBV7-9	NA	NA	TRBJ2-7	TGTGCCAGCAGCTCGGCGAGTGGGGGTGTCAAGGGCTCGAACAAGCAGTACTTC	CASSSASGGVKGSNKQYF
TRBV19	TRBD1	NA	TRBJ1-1	TGTGCCAGTAAAGCAGGGGGATTTAGTGAAGCTTTCTTT	CASKAGGFSEAFF
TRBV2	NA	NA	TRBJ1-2	TGTGCCAGCAGTCCAGTCCAGGGGAGAAACTATGGCTACACCTTC	CASSPVQGRNYGYTF
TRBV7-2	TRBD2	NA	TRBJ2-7	TGTGCCAGCAGCTACGACCCTAGCGGGATGGGCTACGAGCAGTACTTC	CASSYDPSGMGYEQYF
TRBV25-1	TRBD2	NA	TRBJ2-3	TGTGCCAGCAGTGAATATGGGACTAGCGGTACGCAGTATTTT	CASSEYGTSGTQYF
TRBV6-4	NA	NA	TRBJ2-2	TGTGCCAGCAGTGACAGCTCGTCTGACACCGGGGAGCTGTTTTTT	CASSDSSSDTGELFF
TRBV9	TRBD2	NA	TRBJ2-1	TGTGCCAGCAGCGACCCGGGGACTAGCGGGAGAGGTGAGCAGTTCTTC	CASSDPGTSGRGEQFF
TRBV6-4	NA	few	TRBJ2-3	TGTGCCAGCAGTGACTCGAGTGGCCAGAAGGATACGCAGTATTTT	CASSDSSGQKDTQYF
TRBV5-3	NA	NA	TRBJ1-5	TGTGCCAGCAGCCACGGGTATAGCAATCAGCCCCAGCATTTT	CASSHGYSNQPQHF
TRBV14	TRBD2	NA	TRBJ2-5	TGTGCCAGCAGCCAAGGATCAGCGGGAGAGTACCAAGAGACCCAGTACTTC	CASSQGSAGEYQETQYF
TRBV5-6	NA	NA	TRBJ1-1	TGTGCCAGCAGCCGACCGATGAACACTGAAGCTTTCTTT	CASSRPMNTEAFF
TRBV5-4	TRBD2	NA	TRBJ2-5	TGTGCCAGCAGTCCACAGCGGGGGGCAGGGGGAGAGACCCAGTACTTC	CASSPQRGAGGETQYF